This T cell receptor (beta chain) is from a study of neurological immune-mediated disorders. General observations from the study: Across subjects, no CDR3 amino acid sequence appeared in expanded clones of more than one subject, a finding that suggested private repertoires in all groups.

The cDNA was synthesized by means of template-switch 5'RACE, which was carried out with 10-nucleotide random UMIs. A single record per CDR3 protein comes from TCRdb applying MiXCR to the 5' RACE reads. The sample includes more than 25,000 distinct CDR3 sequences, around 17% of them seen just once. Documented time point: technical triplicate 3. The cell input for sorted libraries was some 990,000, and those cells were CD4+ or CD8+ T cells. In this sample, this clonotype turned up many times. Its antigen is as yet unknown. This CDR3 has 13 residues. The germline V gene has CDR1 MNHNY and CDR2 SVGAGI (reference sequence). V was trimmed by 6 bases and J by 1 base, leaving 8 bases between them.

Sequencing was performed on CD4+ T cells from blood. The TCR comes from a female donor with HTLV-1-associated myelopathy (HAM/TSP). The chain recombines TRBV6-6 with TRBJ2-3, with D perhaps assigned TRBD1 or TRBD2 (5 bases each). CDR3 sequence: CASRTAGTDTQYF. CDR3 DNA: TGTGCCAGCAGGACAGCGGGCACAGATACGCAGTATTTT.